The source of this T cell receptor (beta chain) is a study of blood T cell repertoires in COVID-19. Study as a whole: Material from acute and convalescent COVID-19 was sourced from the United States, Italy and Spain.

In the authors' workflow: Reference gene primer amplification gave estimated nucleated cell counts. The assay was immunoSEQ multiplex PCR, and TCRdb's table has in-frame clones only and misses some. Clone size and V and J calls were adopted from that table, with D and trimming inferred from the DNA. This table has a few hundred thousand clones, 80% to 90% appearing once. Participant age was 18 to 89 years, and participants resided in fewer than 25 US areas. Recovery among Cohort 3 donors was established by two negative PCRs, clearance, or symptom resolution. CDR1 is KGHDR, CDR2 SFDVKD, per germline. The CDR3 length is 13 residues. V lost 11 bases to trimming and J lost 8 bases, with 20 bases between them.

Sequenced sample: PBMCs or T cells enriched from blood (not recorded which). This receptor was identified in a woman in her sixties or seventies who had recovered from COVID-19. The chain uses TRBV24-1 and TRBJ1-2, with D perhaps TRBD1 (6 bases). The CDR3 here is CAILDRRKDGYTF. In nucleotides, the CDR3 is TGTGCCATTTTGGACAGAAGAAAGGACGGCTACACCTTC.